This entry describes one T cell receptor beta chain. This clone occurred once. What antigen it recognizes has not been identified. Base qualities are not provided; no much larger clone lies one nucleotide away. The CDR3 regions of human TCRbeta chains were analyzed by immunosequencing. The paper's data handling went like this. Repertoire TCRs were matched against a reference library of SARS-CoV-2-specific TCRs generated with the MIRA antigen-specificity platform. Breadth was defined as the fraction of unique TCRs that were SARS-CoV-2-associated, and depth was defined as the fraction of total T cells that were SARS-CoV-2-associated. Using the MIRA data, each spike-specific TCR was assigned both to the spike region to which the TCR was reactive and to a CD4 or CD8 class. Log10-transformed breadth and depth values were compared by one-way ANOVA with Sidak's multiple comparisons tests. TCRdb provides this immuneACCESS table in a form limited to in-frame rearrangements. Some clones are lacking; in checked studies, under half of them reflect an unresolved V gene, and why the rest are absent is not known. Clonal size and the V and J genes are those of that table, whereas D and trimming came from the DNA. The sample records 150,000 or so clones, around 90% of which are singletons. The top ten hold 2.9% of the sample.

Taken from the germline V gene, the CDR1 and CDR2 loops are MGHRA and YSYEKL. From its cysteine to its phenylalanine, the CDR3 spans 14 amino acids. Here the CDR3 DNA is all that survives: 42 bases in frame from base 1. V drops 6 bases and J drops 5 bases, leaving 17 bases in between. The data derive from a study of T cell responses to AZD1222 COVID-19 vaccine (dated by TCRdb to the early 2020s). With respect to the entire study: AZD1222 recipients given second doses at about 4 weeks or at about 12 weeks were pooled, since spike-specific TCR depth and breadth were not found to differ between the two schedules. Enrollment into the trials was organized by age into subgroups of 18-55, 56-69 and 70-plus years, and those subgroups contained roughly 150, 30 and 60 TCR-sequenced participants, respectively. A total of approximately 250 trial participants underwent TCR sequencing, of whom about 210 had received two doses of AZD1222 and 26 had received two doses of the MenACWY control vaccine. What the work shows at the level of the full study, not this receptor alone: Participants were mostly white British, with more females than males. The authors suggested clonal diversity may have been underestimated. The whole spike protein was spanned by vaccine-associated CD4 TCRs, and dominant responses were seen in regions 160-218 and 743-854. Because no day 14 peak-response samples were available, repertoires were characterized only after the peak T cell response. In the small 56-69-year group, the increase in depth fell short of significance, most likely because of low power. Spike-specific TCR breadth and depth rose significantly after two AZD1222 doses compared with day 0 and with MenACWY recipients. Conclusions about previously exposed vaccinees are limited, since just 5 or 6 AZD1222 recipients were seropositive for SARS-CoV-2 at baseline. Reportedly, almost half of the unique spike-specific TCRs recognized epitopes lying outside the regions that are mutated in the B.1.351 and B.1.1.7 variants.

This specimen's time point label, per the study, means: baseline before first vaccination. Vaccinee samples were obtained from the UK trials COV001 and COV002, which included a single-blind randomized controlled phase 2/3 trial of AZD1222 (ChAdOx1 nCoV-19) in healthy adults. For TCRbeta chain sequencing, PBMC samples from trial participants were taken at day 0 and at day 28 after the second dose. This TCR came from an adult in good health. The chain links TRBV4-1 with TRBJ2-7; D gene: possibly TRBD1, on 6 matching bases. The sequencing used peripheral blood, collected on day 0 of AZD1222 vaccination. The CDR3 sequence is CASSRDTLVNEQYF. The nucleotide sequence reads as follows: TGCGCCAGCAGTCGGGACACGTTGGTCAACGAGCAGTACTTC.